This T cell receptor (beta chain) is drawn from a study of OX40 agonist ivuxolimab in advanced cancers. Germline V lookup: CDR1 SNHLY, CDR2 FYNNEI. V shed 5 bases and J 4 bases; nucleotides not matched to a gene: 12. The CDR3 runs 17 residues. Measured with immunoSEQ multiplex PCR; TCRdb has only the in-frame clones, and not every one. The sample holds around 72,000 clones; around 89% are singletons and the top ten take 0.85% to 0.95%. This receptor was identified in an adult with an advanced solid tumor such as melanoma, head and neck, liver or kidney cancer. The V and J genes are TRBV2 and TRBJ2-7; 12 bases match TRBD1. The source material was CD4+ or CD8+ T cells sorted from blood, sampled in a trial of the OX40 agonist ivuxolimab. CDR3 sequence (DNA): TGTGCCAGCAGTCCCCACCCGGGACAGGGGGCGCTGTACGAGCAGTACTTC. Amino acids: CASSPHPGQGALYEQYF.